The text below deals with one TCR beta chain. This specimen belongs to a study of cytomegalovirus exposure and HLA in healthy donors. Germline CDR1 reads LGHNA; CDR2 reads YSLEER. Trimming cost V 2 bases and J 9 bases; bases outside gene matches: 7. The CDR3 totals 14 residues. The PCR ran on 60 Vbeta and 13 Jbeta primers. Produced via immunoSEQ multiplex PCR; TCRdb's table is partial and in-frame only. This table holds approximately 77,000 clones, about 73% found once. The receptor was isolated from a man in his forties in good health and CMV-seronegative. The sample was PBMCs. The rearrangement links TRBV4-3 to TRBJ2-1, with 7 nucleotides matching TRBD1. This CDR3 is CASSQRTGLAEQFF. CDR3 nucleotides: TGCGCCAGCAGCCAACGGACAGGTTTGGCTGAGCAGTTCTTC.